The entry below describes one T cell receptor beta chain. Its antigen is not known. The source of the sample is a study of graft-versus-host responses after intestinal transplantation. This table comes from immunoSEQ multiplex PCR, and its TCRdb copy is limited to in-frame clones, with some not included. The table includes 73,000 or so clones, 90% detected once. The CDR3 has 15 amino acids. Germline lookup yields CDR1 MNHEY and CDR2 SMNVEV (reference sequence). The junction had 3 bases not matched to a gene; V was cut back by 7 bases and J by 0 bases. The chain combines TRBV27 with TRBJ2-3; the match to TRBD2 covers 11 bases. The sample consisted of unstimulated CD8+ T cells sorted from spleen or lymph node cells, taken before transplant. This TCR derives from a human donor who was the organ donor for an intestinal transplant. The CDR3 sequence: CASTASGGSTDTQYF. The CDR3 DNA is TGTGCCAGCACCGCTAGCGGGGGGAGCACAGATACGCAGTATTTT.